The source of this T cell receptor (beta chain) is a study of patients and donors after allogeneic stem cell transplantation. TCRdb passed the RT-PCR reads through MiXCR, listing each CDR3 protein once. The sample lists about 90,000 distinct CDR3 sequences, 48% occurring once. J gave up 1 base and V 4 bases, and 8 bases lay outside the gene matches. Germline CDR1 reads SQVTM; CDR2 reads ANQGSEA. The CDR3 loop spans 15 amino acids. J is TRBJ1-2 and V is TRBV29-1, with 8 positions matching TRBD1. The receptor was isolated from a human donor who was either an allogeneic HSCT recipient or a stem cell or donor lymphocyte infusion donor (not recorded which). It is not recorded whose cells these are; they may come from a transplant donor. Material: blood, either unsorted or a sorted T cell fraction (not recorded which). The CDR3 region is CSVVFLGQGNYGYTF. In DNA form, the CDR3 reads TGCAGCGTTGTATTCCTCGGACAGGGTAACTATGGCTACACCTTC.